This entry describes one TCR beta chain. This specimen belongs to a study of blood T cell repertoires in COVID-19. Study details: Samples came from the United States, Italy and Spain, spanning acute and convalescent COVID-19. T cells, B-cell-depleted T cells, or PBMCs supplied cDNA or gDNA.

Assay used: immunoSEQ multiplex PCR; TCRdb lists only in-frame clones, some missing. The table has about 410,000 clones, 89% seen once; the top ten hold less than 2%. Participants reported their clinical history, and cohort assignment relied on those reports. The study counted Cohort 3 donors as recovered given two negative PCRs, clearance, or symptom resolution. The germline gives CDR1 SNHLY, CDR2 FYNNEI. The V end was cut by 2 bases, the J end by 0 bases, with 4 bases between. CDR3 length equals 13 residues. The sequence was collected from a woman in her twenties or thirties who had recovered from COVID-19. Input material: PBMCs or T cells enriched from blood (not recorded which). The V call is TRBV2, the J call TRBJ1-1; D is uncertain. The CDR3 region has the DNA TGTGCCAGCAGTGAATTCGTGAACACTGAAGCTTTCTTT. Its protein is CASSEFVNTEAFF.